This T cell receptor beta chain originates from a study of cytomegalovirus exposure and HLA in healthy donors. Study-level results: The authors considered a cluster of highly shared sequence variants likely to be a sequencing artifact.

The CDR3 has 11 residues. V was clipped by 6 bases and J by 8 bases, with 8 bases between them. Germline CDR1 is MNHEY and CDR2 is SMNVEV (reference sequence). Both 60 Vbeta primers and 13 Jbeta primers went into the PCR. Produced via immunoSEQ multiplex PCR; TCRdb's table is partial and in-frame only. The sample holds 82,000 or so clones, 70% to 75% seen once. Remarks on this clone: The target antigen is unknown.

This clonotype was sampled from a woman in her forties or fifties in good health and CMV-seropositive. Sequencing was carried out using PBMCs. V usage is TRBV27 and J usage is TRBJ2-1; the D gene is possibly TRBD1 (6 bases). The CDR3: CASSQGYEQFF. CDR3 bases: TGTGCCAGCAGCCAGGGGTATGAGCAGTTCTTC.